This T cell receptor beta chain was identified during a study of blood T cell repertoires in COVID-19. Original analysis: Estimates of nucleated cell counts were drawn from the amplification of reference gene primers. Clones were sequenced by immunoSEQ multiplex PCR, and TCRdb holds only the in-frame ones, with some missing. V, J and clone size are those of that table, while D and trimming were read from the DNA. The sample contains 95,000 to 150,000 clones, 80% to 90% of which appear only once. The material sequenced was peripheral blood. This clonotype originated in a man between 65 and 85 years old with active or convalescent COVID-19.

In nucleotides, the CDR3 is TGTGCCAGCGCCATCCTCCGGGACAGGGTGGATGGGGCCAACGTCCTGACTTTC. Protein sequence: CASAILRDRVDGANVLTF. The chain combines TRBV7-9 with TRBJ2-6; 9 bases map to TRBD1. The CDR3 has 18 residues. Germline V CDR1 and CDR2: SEHNR, FQNEAQ (reference sequence). The J segment lost 3 bases and the V segment lost 8 bases, leaving 14 bases of the junction unmatched. The full variable domain, its missing parts supplied by reference TRBV7-9 and TRBJ2-6, is DTGVSQNPRHKITKRGQNVTFRCDPISEHNRLYWYRQTLGQGPEFLTYFQNEAQLEKSRLLSDRFSAERPKGSFSTLEIQRTEQGDSAMYLCASAILRDRVDGANVLTFGAGSRLTVL.